Following are 13 T cell receptor beta chains from one sample sequenced in a study of vaccination and CD4 T cells after COVID-19. These receptors' targets are unknown. Treatment given: roughly 11-day PBMC culture with coronavirus spike peptide pools or control peptides (ViraFEST assay). Those CD4+ T cells from the unexposed donor predate the COVID-19 pandemic (2011-2018). Sequenced with the Oncomine TCR Beta short-read assay was DNA taken from cultured CD4+ T cells. From the PCR reads, TCRdb called clonotypes with MiXCR, one entry per CDR3 protein. The sample holds 7,000 to 9,000 distinct CDR3 sequences; around 49% are singletons and the top ten take around 17%. The sequencing input was CD4+ T cells from blood, cultured in vitro. The receptors were gathered from a human donor in good health.

The V and J genes are TRBV20-1 and TRBJ2-1; the match to TRBD2 covers 9 bases. Germline lookup yields CDR1 DFQATT and CDR2 SNEGSKA (reference sequence). V lost 5 bases, J lost 1 base, and 3 bases stayed unmatched. CDR3 length equals 14 residues. CDR3 nucleotides: TGCAGTGCTGCTAGCGGGGCATCCTACAATGAGCAGTTCTTC. Its translation is CSAASGASYNEQFF.

The rearrangement joins TRBV20-1 to TRBJ1-2, with D possibly TRBD1 on 6 matching bases. V was shortened by 3 bases and J by 5 bases, with 16 bases between the two germline ends. This CDR3 has 14 amino acids. The germline V gene has CDR1 DFQATT and CDR2 SNEGSKA (reference sequence). CDR3 nucleotide sequence: TGCAGTGCTAGCTCAGGGGCCACTGGGTATGGCTACACCTTC. It yields the protein CSASSGATGYGYTF.

The chain is built from TRBV19 and TRBJ1-6; D call uncertain. V was clipped by 3 bases and J by 0 bases, with 6 bases between them. Germline V gene lookup returns CDR1 LNHDA and CDR2 SQIVND (reference sequence). The CDR3 spans 15 residues. CDR3 protein: CASSIGSSYNSPLHF. The CDR3 DNA reads as TGTGCCAGTAGTATCGGGAGCTCCTATAATTCACCCCTCCACTTT.

The chain uses TRBV7-6 and TRBJ2-7; D possibly corresponds to TRBD1 (6 bases). From germline, CDR1 is SGHVS and CDR2 FNYEAQ. The CDR3 extends over 14 amino acids. Trimming cost V 0 bases and J 1 base, with 7 bases left between them. The CDR3, as DNA: TGTGCCAGCAGCTTAGCCGGACAGTCCTACGAGCAGTACTTC. This gives the protein CASSLAGQSYEQYF.

Only one count was recorded for this clonotype. V usage is TRBV5-5 and J usage is TRBJ1-5; D is perhaps TRBD1 (5 bases). Germline V gene lookup returns CDR1 SGHKS and CDR2 YYEKEE (reference sequence). Trimming took 0 bases from V and 6 from J, leaving 10 bases between them. The CDR3 is 14 amino acids. The CDR3 nucleotides read TGTGCCAGCAGCTTGGGGGGGTTCTCTCAGCCCCAGCATTTT. It yields the protein CASSLGGFSQPQHF.

This clonotype was seen only once. The CDR3 loop is CASSPLTLSGELFF. The DNA of the CDR3 is TGTGCCAGCAGCCCTTTGACCCTGTCCGGGGAGCTGTTTTTT. The genes are TRBV5-4 and TRBJ2-2, with D unresolved. The CDR3 is 14 amino acids. In germline, CDR1 is SGHNT, CDR2 YYREEE (reference sequence). V was pared by 4 bases and J by 6 bases, with 13 bases between.

In DNA, the CDR3 is TGTGCCAGCAGCCGATTGGGGGGACCGAACACTGAAGCTTTCTTT. It yields the protein CASSRLGGPNTEAFF. This sequence joins TRBV27 and TRBJ1-1, with D tentatively TRBD1 (5 bases). This CDR3 has 15 residues. Germline V CDR1 and CDR2: MNHEY, SMNVEV (reference sequence). V shed 6 bases and J shed 1 base, with 15 bases lying between them.

The V gene is TRBV12-3 or TRBV12-4, the J gene TRBJ2-4; the D gene is possibly TRBD2 (6 bases). The CDR3 has 16 amino acids. V lost 0 bases and J 0 bases, leaving 9 bases between the germline ends. Written as DNA, the CDR3 is TGTGCCAGCAGTTTAGCGTCGGGGGTAGCCAAAAACATTCAGTACTTC. This translates into CASSLASGVAKNIQYF.

V and J are TRBV11-2 and TRBJ2-1; TRBD1 or TRBD2 may be the D gene (5 bases each). Germline V lookup: CDR1 SGHAT, CDR2 FQNNGV. V was trimmed by 8 bases and J by 9 bases, leaving 14 bases between them. The CDR3 runs to 12 residues. The DNA of the CDR3 is TGTGCCAGCCGGGGACGGACTGGTGAGCAGTTCTTC. Translating it yields CASRGRTGEQFF.

This clonotype appeared a single time. CDR3 residues: CASSPGGHGGSPLHF. The CDR3, as DNA: TGTGCCAGTAGTCCAGGGGGCCATGGGGGTTCACCCCTCCACTTT. V gene TRBV19 combines with J gene TRBJ1-6; 8 nucleotides agree with TRBD1. This CDR3 is 15 amino acids long. Germline CDR1 is LNHDA and CDR2 is SQIVND (reference sequence). V lost 5 bases and J lost 9; bases outside the gene matches: 9.

V gene TRBV5-4 combines with J gene TRBJ1-6; D is unclear. The CDR3 covers 13 residues. Deletions cut 1 base from V and 9 bases from J, with 8 bases between. Germline CDR1 reads SGHNT; CDR2 reads YYREEE (reference sequence). The CDR3 is CASSLNPGSPLHF. CDR3 bases: TGTGCCAGCAGCTTGAACCCGGGTTCACCCCTCCACTTT.

As for this clonotype: A read error may produce the germline difference seen at one junction end. The CDR3 loop is CAISEKYSTAEQYF. In DNA, the CDR3 is TGTGCCATCAGTGAGAAGTATTCAACTGCCGAGCAGTACTTC. The rearrangement uses TRBV6-1 and TRBJ2-7; D remains ambiguous. The CDR3 length is 14 residues. From germline, CDR1 is MNHNS and CDR2 SASEGT.

V gene TRBV19 combines with J gene TRBJ2-5; D remains unclear. V was pared by 7 bases and J by 2 bases, with 11 bases between. Germline V gives CDR1 LNHDA, CDR2 SQIVND (reference sequence). The CDR3 has 13 amino acids. CDR3 amino acids: CASKRPDQETQYF. The CDR3 DNA follows: TGTGCCAGTAAGCGACCGGATCAAGAGACCCAGTACTTC.